The following is a T cell receptor beta chain sequence with its context. No antigen is known for it. This sample is drawn from a study of blood T cells in healthy people across ages. General study findings and limits: With donor CMV status unknown, expanded clonotype changes were possibly confounded.

The use of a sample-barcoded 5' primer and a J-beta primer mix characterized a second PCR of about 6 to 12 cycles. From the 5' RACE reads, TCRdb called clonotypes with MiXCR, one entry per CDR3 protein. Of about 2 million distinct CDR3 sequences in the sample, about 49% were seen once. J lost 10 bases, V lost 0 bases, and 11 bases had no gene match. CDR1 and CDR2 from the germline V gene are MNHEY and SMNVEV (reference sequence). The CDR3 has 15 amino acids. Sequencing was carried out using blood. The TCR originated in a woman aged 40 to 50 in good health. The rearrangement links TRBV27 to TRBJ1-1; 7 nucleotides line up with TRBD1. The CDR3 nucleotides read TGTGCCAGCAGTTTATCGAAGGGGGCCCCGCCGCGAGCTTTCTTT. It codes for CASSLSKGAPPRAFF.